This T cell receptor beta chain was retrieved from a study of blood T cell repertoires in COVID-19. Study details: Acute and convalescent COVID-19 samples came from the United States, Italy and Spain. The cDNA or gDNA used as material had been derived from T cells, B-cell-depleted T cells, or PBMCs.

As originally analysed: Reference gene primer amplification yielded estimated nucleated cell counts. Produced via immunoSEQ multiplex PCR; TCRdb's table is partial and in-frame only. That table gives V, J and clone size, and the DNA gave D and trimming. The table records 300,000 to 400,000 clones, 88% of them present only once. CDR3 length: 14 residues. Germline V gene lookup returns CDR1 SNHLY and CDR2 FYNNEI. The trim removed 1 base at V and 2 bases at J, leaving 2 bases unmatched. Seattle enrolled patients during active infection and tracked them longitudinally. This clonotype was sampled from a woman aged 65 to 85 with COVID-19, enrolled during active disease. The V gene is TRBV2, the J gene TRBJ2-7, with 7 positions matching TRBD1. The sequenced sample was peripheral blood. The CDR3 nucleotides read TGTGCCAGCAGTGAAGGACAGGGTACCTACGAGCAGTACTTC. Its translation: CASSEGQGTYEQYF. The full variable domain, with the rest looked up from reference TRBV2 and TRBJ2-7, is EPEVTQTPSHQVTQMGQEVILRCVPISNHLYFYWYRQILGQKVEFLVSFYNNEISEKSEIFDDQFSVERPDGSNFTLKIRSTKLEDSAMYFCASSEGQGTYEQYFGPGTRLTVT.